One sample yielded the 14 T cell receptor beta chains listed below, sequenced in a study of T cells after yellow fever vaccination. MiXCR was run by TCRdb on the 5' RACE reads, yielding one entry per CDR3 protein. The table has about 550,000 distinct CDR3 sequences, about a fifth seen once. Source: PBMCs, taken 15 days after the yellow fever booster vaccination. The receptors were sampled from a man aged 25 to 45 who received the YFV17D yellow fever vaccine.

The table lists this clonotype with a few counts. J is TRBJ2-1 and V is TRBV11-1; 10 nucleotides line up with TRBD2. The CDR3 extends over 18 amino acids. Trimming at V came to 3 bases and at J to 0 bases, leaving 8 bases not matched to a gene. CDR1 and CDR2 (germline): SGHAT, FQDESV (reference sequence). As DNA, the CDR3 is TGTGCCAGCAGCTTTTCCACCCTAGCGGGAGTCTCCTACAATGAGCAGTTCTTC. It codes for CASSFSTLAGVSYNEQFF.

For the CDR3, the DNA is TGCAGCGGGACGACAGGGGGCGTTTACGAGCAGTACTTC. Protein product: CSGTTGGVYEQYF. This sequence joins TRBV29-1 and TRBJ2-7; TRBD1 matches 10 bases. The V gene end was trimmed by 7 bases and the J gene end by 4 bases; junction bases not matched to a gene: 7. Germline assignment: CDR1 SQVTM and CDR2 ANQGSEA. The CDR3 spans 13 residues.

The J gene is TRBJ1-4, the V gene TRBV9; D is perhaps TRBD1 (5 bases). CDR1 is SGDLS, CDR2 YYNGEE, per germline. This CDR3 spans 16 amino acids. Trimming cost V 2 bases and J 6 bases, with 17 bases left between them. The CDR3 bases are TGTGCCAGCAGCGTGGGACGATCTCACAACCATGAAAAACTGTTTTTT. Translating gives CASSVGRSHNHEKLFF.

This clonotype was counted only a few times. The chain is built from TRBV5-8 and TRBJ2-7, with 13 nucleotides matching TRBD2. The V gene end was trimmed by 5 bases and the J gene end by 5 bases; junction bases not matched to a gene: 10. Germline CDR1 reads SGHTS; CDR2 reads YDEGEE. This CDR3 spans 16 amino acids. The chain's CDR3 is CASSFSGTSGIDEQYF. CDR3 bases: TGTGCCAGCAGTTTTTCCGGGACTAGCGGGATCGACGAGCAGTACTTC.

This chain joins TRBV19 and TRBJ2-1, with 7 bases aligning to TRBD1. The trim removed 10 bases at V and 4 bases at J, leaving 10 bases unmatched. The germline V gene encodes CDR1 LNHDA and CDR2 SQIVND (reference sequence). This CDR3 has 14 amino acids. CDR3 residues: CATRRDSFYNEQFF. In DNA, the CDR3 is TGTGCCACTCGCCGGGACAGCTTTTACAATGAGCAGTTCTTC. Full variable domain (missing parts from reference TRBV19 and TRBJ2-1): DGGITQSPKYLFRKEGQNVTLSCEQNLNHDAMYWYRQDPGQGLRLIYYSQIVNDFQKGDIAEGYSVSREKKESFPLTVTSAQKNPTAFYLCATRRDSFYNEQFFGPGTRLTVL.

This clonotype showed up just a few times. This chain uses TRBV28 with TRBJ1-5; 7 bases map to TRBD1. This CDR3 comprises 13 residues. V shed 7 bases, J shed 6 bases, and the junction held 6 bases outside the gene matches. Germline V lookup: CDR1 MDHEN, CDR2 SYDVKM. The CDR3 region has the DNA TGTGCCAGCAAACCAGGGGGGCTTCAGCCCCAGCATTTT. It is translated as CASKPGGLQPQHF.

This clonotype appeared a few times. The V call is TRBV11-2, the J call TRBJ2-2, with D possibly being TRBD2 (5 bases). The germline V gene has CDR1 SGHAT and CDR2 FQNNGV. The V end was cut by 3 bases, the J end by 3 bases, with 11 bases between. This CDR3 comprises 15 residues. The CDR3 DNA follows: TGTGCCAGCAGCTTCGAGGGCCTTTACACCGGGGAGCTGTTTTTT. This translates into CASSFEGLYTGELFF. Filled out from reference TRBV11-2 and TRBJ2-2, the complete variable domain reads EAGVAQSPRYKIIEKRQSVAFWCNPISGHATLYWYQQILGQGPKLLIQFQNNGVVDDSQLPKDRFSAERLKGVDSTLKIQPAKLEDSAVYLCASSFEGLYTGELFFGEGSRLTVL.

This chain connects TRBV4-3 to TRBJ2-7; D ambiguous. V shed 2 bases and J shed 3 bases, with 11 bases lying between them. CDR1 and CDR2 (germline): LGHNA, YSLEER. The CDR3 is made up of 14 amino acids. The DNA for the CDR3 is TGCGCCAGCAGCCAACTGATGGGTGGCTACGAGCAGTACTTC. Amino acid sequence: CASSQLMGGYEQYF.

This clonotype was counted only a few times. The rearrangement joins TRBV6-5 to TRBJ2-7; D may correspond to TRBD1 or TRBD2 (5 bases each). Germline V lookup: CDR1 MNHEY, CDR2 SVGAGI. The CDR3 totals 14 residues. V was cut by 2 bases and J by 6 bases, with 14 bases left in between. The CDR3 DNA reads as TGTGCCAGCAGTTACCCGGGGCCCTCCGGCGAGCAGTACTTC. This gives the protein CASSYPGPSGEQYF.

V and J are TRBV2 and TRBJ2-3, with TRBD1 matching 7 bases. CDR1 SNHLY and CDR2 FYNNEI come from the germline V gene. CDR3 length: 14 residues. Trimming at V came to 9 bases and at J to 0 bases, leaving 6 bases not matched to a gene. CDR3 region: CARGTASSTDTQYF. The CDR3 DNA reads TGTGCCAGGGGGACAGCCTCTAGCACAGATACGCAGTATTTT.

This chain uses TRBV27 with TRBJ2-5; the D is unclear. CDR3 length equals 13 residues. In germline, CDR1 is MNHEY, CDR2 SMNVEV (reference sequence). Trimming removed 6 bases at V and 0 bases at J, with 8 bases between. The CDR3 DNA reads as TGTGCCAGCAGACGAGAATACCAAGAGACCCAGTACTTC. This gives the protein CASRREYQETQYF.

This chain connects TRBV24-1 to TRBJ2-3; D tentatively reads TRBD1 or TRBD2 (5 bases each). CDR3 size: 15 residues. V gave up 5 bases and J gave up 2 bases, with 13 bases separating them. Germline CDR1 KGHDR, CDR2 SFDVKD. CDR3 DNA: TGTGCCACCAGTGCTGGGGACGGCCACACAGATACGCAGTATTTT. This sequence encodes CATSAGDGHTDTQYF.

The V call is TRBV18, the J call TRBJ2-4; D unclear. V was pared by 0 bases and J by 0 bases, with 9 bases between. The CDR3 is 16 residues long. Germline CDR1 reads KGHSH; CDR2 reads LQKENI. DNA of the CDR3: TGTGCCAGCTCACCACCGAGGCAGTTAGCCAAAAACATTCAGTACTTC. As protein: CASSPPRQLAKNIQYF. The variable domain in full, with the rest retrieved from reference TRBV18 and TRBJ2-4, is NAGVMQNPRHLVRRRGQEARLRCSPMKGHSHVYWYRQLPEEGLKFMVYLQKENIIDESGMPKERFSAEFPKEGPSILRIQQVVRGDSAAYFCASSPPRQLAKNIQYFGAGTRLSVL.

This chain joins TRBV5-1 and TRBJ2-3; TRBD1 matches 7 bases. CDR3 size: 15 residues. J gave up 4 bases and V 4 bases, and 9 bases lay outside the gene matches. CDR1 SGHRS and CDR2 YFSETQ come from the germline V gene. The CDR3 region has the DNA TGCGCCAGCAGCCCACCGACAGGGAGCTCAGATACGCAGTATTTT. It specifies CASSPPTGSSDTQYF. Full variable domain (outside the CDR3, taken from reference TRBV5-1 and TRBJ2-3): KAGVTQTPRYLIKTRGQQVTLSCSPISGHRSVSWYQQTPGQGLQFLFEYFSETQRNKGNFPGRFSGRQFSNSRSEMNVSTLELGDSALYLCASSPPTGSSDTQYFGPGTRLTVL.